This TCR beta chain was captured by sequencing in a study of PD-1 blockade in classical Hodgkin lymphoma. Sequencing was performed with immunoSEQ multiplex PCR; in TCRdb, only in-frame clones are kept and a portion is missing. The sample records about 3,200 clones, approximately 66% being singletons. As to time point: newly diagnosed, previously untreated cHL patient sample. By magnetic negative selection, CD8+ T cells were isolated from the thawed PBMCs. Newly diagnosed classical Hodgkin lymphoma PBMCs, still untreated, provided the comparison samples. Losses at the gene ends were 4 bases for V and 2 bases for J; bases not matched to a gene: 1. The CDR3 length is 15 residues. CDR1 MRHNA and CDR2 SNTAGT come from the germline V gene. On this clone: What it binds is not known.

Study-wide results and caveats: Reports described newly diagnosed patients as having lower baseline TCR diversity than healthy donors. Still unresolved is the cause of the repertoire differences, which may be disease activity or prior therapy.

The chain carries TRBV6-4 and TRBJ2-3; 12 bases fit TRBD2. The material sequenced was CD8+ T cells from blood. The source is a human donor with classical Hodgkin lymphoma. CDR3 sequence (DNA): TGTGCCAGCAGTGGACTAGCGGGAGCCACAGATACGCAGTATTTT. Protein: CASSGLAGATDTQYF.